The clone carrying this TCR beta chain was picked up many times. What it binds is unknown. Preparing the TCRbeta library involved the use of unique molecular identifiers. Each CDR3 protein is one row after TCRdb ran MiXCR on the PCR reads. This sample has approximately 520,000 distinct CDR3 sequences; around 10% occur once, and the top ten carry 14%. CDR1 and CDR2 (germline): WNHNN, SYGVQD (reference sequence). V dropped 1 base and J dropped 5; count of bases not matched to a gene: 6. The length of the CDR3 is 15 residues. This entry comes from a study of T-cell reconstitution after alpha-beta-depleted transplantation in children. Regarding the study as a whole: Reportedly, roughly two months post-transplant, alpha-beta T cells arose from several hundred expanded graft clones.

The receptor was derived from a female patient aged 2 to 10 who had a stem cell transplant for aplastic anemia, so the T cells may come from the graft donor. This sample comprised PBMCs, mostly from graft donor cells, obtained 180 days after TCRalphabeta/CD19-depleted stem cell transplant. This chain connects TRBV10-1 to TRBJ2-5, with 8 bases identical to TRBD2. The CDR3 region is CASSEYAGGRETQYF. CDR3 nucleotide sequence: TGCGCCAGCAGTGAGTACGCGGGAGGACGGGAGACCCAGTACTTC.